This T cell receptor beta chain was identified during a study of blood T cell repertoires in COVID-19. Some clones are missing from TCRdb's copy, which holds only in-frame ones; the method was immunoSEQ multiplex PCR. The sample has some 290,000 clones, about nine tenths seen once. It was during active infection that Seattle patients were enrolled and then longitudinally followed. The sequence was collected from a woman under 40 with COVID-19, enrolled during active disease. Sequenced material: peripheral blood.

Here the CDR3 DNA reads TGTGCCAGCAGCTTAGAAGGGGCCTACGAGCAGTACTTC. This translates into CASSLEGAYEQYF. V and J are TRBV7-9 and TRBJ2-7, with D perhaps matching TRBD1 (5 bases). This CDR3 contains 13 residues. V was shortened by 1 base and J by 2 bases, with 6 bases between the two germline ends. Germline CDR1 SEHNR, CDR2 FQNEAQ (reference sequence).